This T cell receptor (beta chain) was found in a study of radiotherapy plus CTLA-4 blockade in lung cancer. Study-level background: Around 20% of enrolled patients responded objectively, and 25% to 40% had disease control.

TCRdb's copy holds only in-frame clones and misses some; the assay was immunoSEQ multiplex PCR. This sample carries around 100,000 clones, over 65% of them seen once, and the ten largest clones take about 3.3%. The CDR3 is 13 amino acids. Germline-derived CDR1 and CDR2 are LNHDA and SQIVND (reference sequence). Trimming left V 5 bases short and J 5 bases short, with 10 bases between. The sequencing here drew on peripheral blood, taken from a patient treated with radiotherapy plus ipilimumab. The sequence was obtained from a human donor with non-small cell lung cancer that progressed on radiotherapy plus ipilimumab. Some clones in this sample may be carry-over from other donors' samples. The V and J genes are TRBV19 and TRBJ2-1; no definite D call. This chain's CDR3 is CASSSIDDNEQFF. CDR3 DNA sequence: TGTGCCAGTAGTTCAATAGACGACAATGAGCAGTTCTTC.